This TCR beta chain is drawn from a study of metastatic and nonmetastatic thyroid tumors. TCRdb reprocessed the PCR reads via MiXCR. Of over 10,000 clones listed, around 25% are singletons. Patients had received no treatment of any kind before thyroid surgery. This clone counts as medium-sized. The specimen sequenced was adjacent normal tissue. This TCR came from a female donor with papillary thyroid cancer or a benign thyroid nodule (not recorded which). Some clones in this sample may be carry-over from other donors' samples.

CDR3 protein: CASRPGGLATGELFF. CDR3 nucleotides: TGCGCCAGCAGACCTGGGGGACTAGCAACCGGGGAGCTGTTTTTT. The rearrangement links TRBV4-1 to TRBJ2-2, with 9 nucleotides matching TRBD2. With V trimmed by 6 bases and J by 5 bases, 7 bases remained unmatched. This CDR3 has 15 residues. Germline CDR1 and CDR2: MGHRA and YSYEKL.